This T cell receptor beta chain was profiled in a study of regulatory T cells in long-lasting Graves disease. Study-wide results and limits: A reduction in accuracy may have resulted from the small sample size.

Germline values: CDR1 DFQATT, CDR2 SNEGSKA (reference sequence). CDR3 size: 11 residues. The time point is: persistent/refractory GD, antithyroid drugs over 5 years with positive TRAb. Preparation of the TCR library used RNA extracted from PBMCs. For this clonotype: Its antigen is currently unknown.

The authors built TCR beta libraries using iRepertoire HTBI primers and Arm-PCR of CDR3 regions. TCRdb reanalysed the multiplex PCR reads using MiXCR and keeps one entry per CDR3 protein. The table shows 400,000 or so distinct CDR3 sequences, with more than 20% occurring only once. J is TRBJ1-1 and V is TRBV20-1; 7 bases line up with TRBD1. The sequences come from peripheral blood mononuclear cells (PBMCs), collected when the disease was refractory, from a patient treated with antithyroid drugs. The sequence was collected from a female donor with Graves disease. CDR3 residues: CGGQRDTEAFF. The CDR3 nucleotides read TGCGGGGGACAGCGGGACACTGAAGCTTTCTTT.